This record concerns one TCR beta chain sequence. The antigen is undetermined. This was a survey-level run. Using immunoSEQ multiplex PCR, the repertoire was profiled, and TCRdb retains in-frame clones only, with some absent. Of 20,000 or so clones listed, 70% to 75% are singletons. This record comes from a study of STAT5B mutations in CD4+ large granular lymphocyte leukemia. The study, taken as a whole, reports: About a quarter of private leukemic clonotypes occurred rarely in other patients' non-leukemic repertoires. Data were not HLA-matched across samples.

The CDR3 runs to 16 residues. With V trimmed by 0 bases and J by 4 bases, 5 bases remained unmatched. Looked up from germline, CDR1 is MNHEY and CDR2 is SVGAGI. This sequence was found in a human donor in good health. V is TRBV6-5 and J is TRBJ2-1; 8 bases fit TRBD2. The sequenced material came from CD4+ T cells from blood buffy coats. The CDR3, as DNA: TGTGCCAGCAGTTACTCTGGGGGGACTAGGTACAATGAGCAGTTCTTC. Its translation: CASSYSGGTRYNEQFF.